This TCR beta chain was documented in a study of blood T cell repertoires in COVID-19. Study context: The analysed material was cDNA or gDNA that came from T cells, B-cell-depleted T cells, or PBMCs.

Assignment of participants to cohorts was predicated upon participant-reported clinical history. CDR1 is SGHRS, CDR2 YFSETQ, per germline. The CDR3 spans 14 residues. V was trimmed by 0 bases and J by 8 bases, leaving 9 bases between them. The repertoire was sequenced with immunoSEQ multiplex PCR; TCRdb's copy has only in-frame clones and lacks some. The table records fewer than 200,000 clones, about 83% of them present only once. The TCR comes from a woman between 50 and 59 years old in a cohort exposed to, infected with or recovered from COVID-19 (not recorded which). Source material: PBMCs or T cells enriched from blood (not recorded which). The chain combines TRBV5-1 with TRBJ1-6; D is ambiguous. The DNA for the CDR3 is TGCGCCAGCAGCTTGGACAGAAAAGATTCACCCCTCCACTTT. Its translation: CASSLDRKDSPLHF.